The rows below give T cell receptor beta chains drawn from one sample of a study of PD-1 blockade in classical Hodgkin lymphoma. Repertoires were generated with immunoSEQ multiplex PCR, while TCRdb's copy carries only in-frame clones and drops some. The sample has roughly 96,000 clones; about 92% are singletons. The sample in question was peripheral blood mononuclear cells (PBMCs), obtained before the fourth cycle of nivolumab. The receptors stem from a human donor with classical Hodgkin lymphoma. The conserved cysteine and the conserved F or W are not part of the CDR3 here. Each record gives: CDR3 length, J gene, clone size, V gene, CDR3 protein. Not every row has a clone size; where given, it reads once, few, many or a size class.

len: 11; j_gene: TRBJ1-2; abundance: few; v_gene: TRBV6-6; CDR3aa: ASSYPDSYGYT
len: 12; j_gene: TRBJ2-7; abundance: .; v_gene: TRBV6-5; CDR3aa: ASRVRQGAYEQY
len: 13; j_gene: TRBJ2-7; abundance: .; v_gene: TRBV18; CDR3aa: ASSPWETGGVEQY
len: 10; j_gene: TRBJ2-3; abundance: .; v_gene: TRBV28; CDR3aa: ASSPPLATEY
len: 13; j_gene: TRBJ2-4; abundance: .; v_gene: TRBV2; CDR3aa: ASRDDRLAKNIQY
len: 11; j_gene: TRBJ2-7; abundance: .; v_gene: TRBV5-1; CDR3aa: ASSPDSAYEQY
len: 9; j_gene: TRBJ2-1; abundance: few; v_gene: TRBV2; CDR3aa: AGREYNEQF
len: 12; j_gene: TRBJ2-1; abundance: .; v_gene: TRBV6-7; CDR3aa: ASSSADIAGGRF
len: 14; j_gene: TRBJ2-1; abundance: once; v_gene: TRBV6-1; CDR3aa: ASSESRRVPYNEQF
len: 11; j_gene: TRBJ1-5; abundance: .; v_gene: TRBV19; CDR3aa: ASSKGGFGAQH
len: 12; j_gene: TRBJ1-2; abundance: .; v_gene: TRBV5-1; CDR3aa: ASSLDHSLYGYT
len: 14; j_gene: TRBJ2-3; abundance: once; v_gene: TRBV5-4; CDR3aa: ASSRGTSGATDTQY
len: 13; j_gene: TRBJ1-5; abundance: .; v_gene: TRBV15; CDR3aa: ATSRDPDRTRPQH
len: 15; j_gene: TRBJ1-4; abundance: .; v_gene: TRBV10-3; CDR3aa: AISELGSGDPNEKLF
len: 11; j_gene: TRBJ1-2; abundance: .; v_gene: TRBV23-1; CDR3aa: ASGPVRASGYT
len: 12; j_gene: TRBJ2-1; abundance: once; v_gene: TRBV6-1; CDR3aa: ASSALAGVNEQF
len: 12; j_gene: TRBJ1-1; abundance: .; v_gene: TRBV6-1; CDR3aa: ASSEYRGPTEAF
len: 14; j_gene: TRBJ1-2; abundance: .; v_gene: TRBV7-8; CDR3aa: ASSLAKGRTSGGYT
len: 13; j_gene: TRBJ1-2; abundance: .; v_gene: TRBV7-9; CDR3aa: ASSLEGRGLYGYT
len: 14; j_gene: TRBJ1-5; abundance: .; v_gene: TRBV28; CDR3aa: ASSLETGGFNQPQH
len: 15; j_gene: TRBJ2-3; abundance: .; v_gene: TRBV6-7; CDR3aa: ASSYSRLAGYPDTQY
len: 12; j_gene: TRBJ1-1; abundance: .; v_gene: TRBV7-9; CDR3aa: ASSLARWNTEAF
len: 12; j_gene: TRBJ2-5; abundance: .; v_gene: TRBV10-2; CDR3aa: ASSLAGGAETQY
len: 13; j_gene: TRBJ2-5; abundance: .; v_gene: TRBV7-8; CDR3aa: ASSPSPGTKETQY
len: 15; j_gene: TRBJ2-1; abundance: .; v_gene: TRBV27; CDR3aa: ASSLKSGRISYNEQF
len: 14; j_gene: TRBJ2-6; abundance: .; v_gene: TRBV5-1; CDR3aa: ASSLNRGSGANVLT
len: 13; j_gene: TRBJ1-5; abundance: .; v_gene: TRBV19; CDR3aa: ASKPGGPFNQPQH
len: 14; j_gene: TRBJ1-2; abundance: .; v_gene: TRBV30; CDR3aa: AWNWAGAIPNYGYT
len: 11; j_gene: TRBJ1-5; abundance: .; v_gene: TRBV6-1; CDR3aa: AGSGTGQGVKH
len: 13; j_gene: TRBJ2-7; abundance: .; v_gene: TRBV4-1; CDR3aa: ASSPGDNPSYEQY
len: 13; j_gene: TRBJ2-1; abundance: .; v_gene: TRBV6-5; CDR3aa: ASSNGRERYNEQF
len: 14; j_gene: TRBJ2-5; abundance: once; v_gene: TRBV7-9; CDR3aa: ASSLAQQGRRETQY
len: 12; j_gene: TRBJ1-4; abundance: .; v_gene: TRBV5-4; CDR3aa: ASSPDRENEKLF